What follows are 17 T cell receptor beta chains derived from one specimen sequenced in a study of blood T cell repertoires in COVID-19. The assay was immunoSEQ multiplex PCR, and TCRdb's table has in-frame clones only and misses some. The table has 100,000 to 110,000 clones, 80% to 95% seen once; the top ten hold about 2.2%. Material: peripheral blood. These receptors came from a man aged 50 to 60 with active COVID-19.

The chain joins TRBV6-1 to TRBJ2-5, with D unclear. The CDR3 loop spans 14 amino acids. Looked up from germline, CDR1 is MNHNS and CDR2 is SASEGT. Between the trimmed V and J ends, which lost 2 bases and 1 base, there was a span of 8 bases. The CDR3 protein is CASSEQEPQETQYF. The CDR3 DNA sequence: TGTGCCAGCAGTGAACAGGAACCCCAAGAGACCCAGTACTTC.

This clone was seen a few times. The chain carries TRBV5-4 and TRBJ1-2; possibly TRBD1 for D (5 bases). Germline V gene sequence: CDR1 SGHNT, CDR2 YYREEE (reference sequence). CDR3 size: 16 residues. The CDR3 is CAIDGGHLNQGYGYTF. CDR3 bases: TGTGCTATTGATGGTGGGCACCTTAATCAGGGCTATGGCTACACCTTC.

V and J are TRBV10-1 and TRBJ1-2, with a tentative D call TRBD1 (5 bases). Germline V lookup: CDR1 WNHNN, CDR2 SYGVQD (reference sequence). The V gene lost 3 bases and the J gene lost 4 bases, with 15 bases spanning the gap. The CDR3 totals 15 residues. The CDR3 DNA is TGCGCCAGCAGTGACTTTGACAGACCTCCCTATGGCTACACCTTC. It specifies CASSDFDRPPYGYTF.

This sequence joins TRBV19 and TRBJ2-2, with 12 bases lining up with TRBD1. The V gene end was trimmed by 2 bases and the J gene end by 5 bases; junction bases not matched to a gene: 12. The CDR3 is made up of 19 amino acids. Germline V gene sequence: CDR1 LNHDA, CDR2 SQIVND (reference sequence). The DNA for the CDR3 is TGTGCCAGTAGTATAAGGGGGGACAGGGGGCGAGAGAGGACCGGGGAGCTGTTTTTT. Amino acid sequence: CASSIRGDRGRERTGELFF.

The chain employs TRBV28 and TRBJ1-5; D is unclear. The CDR3 runs to 15 residues. From germline, CDR1 is MDHEN and CDR2 SYDVKM. V lost 2 bases to trimming and J lost 5 bases, with 13 bases between them. In nucleotides, the CDR3 is TGTGCCAGCAGTTTAGCGGGAGGCAGTTATCAGCCCCAGCATTTT. It encodes CASSLAGGSYQPQHF.

The rearrangement joins TRBV9 to TRBJ1-1, with D tentatively TRBD1 (5 bases). Germline values: CDR1 SGDLS, CDR2 YYNGEE. V lost 3 bases and J 0 bases, leaving 12 bases between the germline ends. This CDR3 contains 15 residues. The CDR3 DNA follows: TGTGCCAGCAGCGCGGGGGGTAGCATGAACACTGAAGCTTTCTTT. This encodes CASSAGGSMNTEAFF.

This chain joins TRBV10-3 and TRBJ1-4, with a weak D call TRBD1 (6 bases). Looked up from germline, CDR1 is ENHRY and CDR2 is SYGVKD. CDR3 size: 16 residues. V gave up 3 bases and J gave up 8 bases, with 19 bases separating them. CDR3 amino acids: CAISDKMDSGSEKLFF. CDR3 coding DNA: TGTGCCATCAGTGACAAAATGGACAGTGGGTCGGAAAAACTGTTTTTT.

The CDR3 DNA follows: TGTGCCAGCTCACCATACGAAGCGGGAGTAGGCTACGAGCAGTACTTC. Protein product: CASSPYEAGVGYEQYF. V and J are TRBV18 and TRBJ2-7, with 8 bases fitting TRBD2. Germline lookup yields CDR1 KGHSH and CDR2 LQKENI. The trim removed 2 bases at V and 3 bases at J, leaving 9 bases unmatched. The CDR3 covers 16 residues. The full variable domain, its missing parts supplied by reference TRBV18 and TRBJ2-7, is NAGVMQNPRHLVRRRGQEARLRCSPMKGHSHVYWYRQLPEEGLKFMVYLQKENIIDESGMPKERFSAEFPKEGPSILRIQQVVRGDSAAYFCASSPYEAGVGYEQYFGPGTRLTVT.

This chain joins TRBV5-6 and TRBJ2-7; 13 bases are a match to TRBD2. This CDR3 has 16 amino acids. CDR1 is SGHDT and CDR2 is YYEEEE in the germline V gene. V lost 5 bases, J lost 6 bases, and 11 bases stayed unmatched. The chain's CDR3 is CASRPRGGLAGAEQYV. DNA for the CDR3: TGTGCCAGCAGGCCTAGAGGTGGACTAGCGGGAGCCGAGCAGTACGTC.

The chain uses TRBV7-2 and TRBJ1-2, with 7 bases matching TRBD1. Germline V lookup: CDR1 SGHTA, CDR2 FQGNSA. The junction had 4 bases not matched to a gene; V was cut back by 5 bases and J by 4 bases. The length of the CDR3 is 13 residues. Here the CDR3 DNA reads TGTGCCAGCAGCACGGGACAGACCTATGGCTACACCTTC. Translation: CASSTGQTYGYTF.

The chain recombines TRBV5-1 with TRBJ2-3; TRBD2 matches 9 bases. The CDR3 is 15 amino acids. CDR1 and CDR2 from the germline V gene are SGHRS and YFSETQ. V was pared by 4 bases and J by 6 bases, with 9 bases of the junction left unmatched. This CDR3 is CASSLFPREGDTQYF. CDR3 bases: TGCGCCAGCAGCCTTTTTCCGCGGGAGGGCGATACGCAGTATTTT.

The chain is built from TRBV5-1 and TRBJ2-1; TRBD2 matches 12 bases. After removal of 3 bases from V and 7 bases from J, the junction contained 14 bases not matched to a gene. CDR1 and CDR2 from the germline V gene are SGHRS and YFSETQ. CDR3 length: 18 amino acids. The CDR3 is CASSSFLSSGRGGNEQFF. The CDR3 nucleotides are TGCGCCAGCAGCTCGTTCCTTTCTAGCGGGAGGGGAGGGAATGAGCAGTTCTTC.

The chain links TRBV27 to TRBJ2-1; TRBD2 matches 12 bases. The CDR3 has 17 residues. Germline assignment: CDR1 MNHEY and CDR2 SMNVEV (reference sequence). Unmatched junction bases numbered 14, after V lost 7 bases and J lost 7 bases. CDR3 sequence: CASTPRGRLAGVNEQFF. The CDR3 DNA reads TGTGCCAGCACCCCCCGCGGGAGACTAGCGGGAGTTAATGAGCAGTTCTTC.

This clone was found once. The chain links TRBV7-2 to TRBJ2-1; D possibly corresponds to TRBD1 (6 bases). V was cut by 5 bases and J by 6 bases, with 17 bases left in between. The CDR3 is 15 residues long. Germline lookup yields CDR1 SGHTA and CDR2 FQGNSA. The chain's CDR3 is CASSAQGQNRNEQFF. CDR3 in DNA: TGTGCCAGCAGCGCGCAGGGGCAAAATCGCAATGAGCAGTTCTTC.

The chain combines TRBV10-1 with TRBJ2-3, with TRBD1 as a possible D gene (5 bases). The CDR3 length is 13 residues. V shed 3 bases and J shed 3 bases, with 7 bases lying between them. The germline CDR1 and CDR2 sequences are WNHNN and SYGVQD (reference sequence). CDR3 protein: CASSDDRTDTQYF. The CDR3 coding sequence is TGCGCCAGCAGTGACGACAGAACAGATACGCAGTATTTT.

The chain joins TRBV18 to TRBJ1-6, with unresolved D. The germline gives CDR1 KGHSH, CDR2 LQKENI. V was clipped by 3 bases and J by 9 bases, with 9 bases between them. The length of the CDR3 is 13 residues. Here the CDR3 reads CASSPSASSPLHF. CDR3 bases: TGTGCCAGCTCACCCTCCGCGAGTTCACCCCTCCACTTT.

V is TRBV10-1 and J is TRBJ1-2; D is uncertain. Germline assignment: CDR1 WNHNN and CDR2 SYGVQD (reference sequence). CDR3 size: 14 residues. With 5 bases removed from V and 1 base from J, the gap between germline ends came to 11 bases. The CDR3 protein is CASSNAGINYGYTF. CDR3 bases: TGCGCCAGCAGTAACGCAGGCATTAACTATGGCTACACCTTC.